The following is a T cell receptor beta chain sequence with its context. These data come from a study of blood T cell repertoires in COVID-19. Across the study: The United States, Italy and Spain were the sources of the acute and convalescent COVID-19 samples. The cDNA or gDNA used as material had been derived from T cells, B-cell-depleted T cells, or PBMCs.

Original processing notes: Amplification from reference gene primers served as the basis for estimated nucleated cell counts. Data came from immunoSEQ multiplex PCR; TCRdb stores just in-frame clones and leaves some out. V, J and clone size reflect that table, while D and trimming were determined from the DNA. Here the sample spans 110,000 or so clones, around 85% being singletons. V was clipped by 5 bases and J by 2 bases, with 5 bases between them. The CDR3 is made up of 12 amino acids. CDR1 and CDR2 from the germline V gene are SGHTA and FQGNSA. The chain employs TRBV7-2 and TRBJ2-3; D is ambiguous. Sequencing was carried out using peripheral blood. The clonotype was recovered from a human donor in a cohort sampled during active COVID-19. CDR3 nucleotide sequence: TGTGCCAGCAGCCCTCCCACAGATACGCAGTATTTT. Amino acid sequence: CASSPPTDTQYF.